The rows below give T cell receptor beta chains drawn from one sample of a study of OX40 agonist ivuxolimab in advanced cancers. Sequencing used immunoSEQ multiplex PCR; TCRdb keeps in-frame clones, though not all of them. This table holds more than 55,000 clones, roughly 89% found once. The source was CD4+ or CD8+ T cells sorted from blood, collected in a trial of the OX40 agonist ivuxolimab. All receptors derive from an adult with an advanced solid tumor such as melanoma, head and neck, liver or kidney cancer. CDR3s include the opening cysteine and the closing phenylalanine or tryptophan. D genes are given only for firm matches. Some rows have no size entry. The others give once, few or many, or a class for an expanded clone.

d_call	v_call	clone_size	cdr3_length	j_call	cdr3_aa	cdr3_nt
TRBD2	TRBV27	once	13	TRBJ2-1	CASSPLLAVEQFF	TGTGCCAGCAGTCCCCTCCTAGCGGTTGAGCAGTTCTTC
TRBD1	TRBV2	-	19	TRBJ2-6	CASSDGDRLARLGANVLTF	TGTGCCAGCAGTGATGGGGACAGGCTTGCCCGATTGGGGGCCAACGTCCTGACTTTC
TRBD1	TRBV29-1	-	13	TRBJ1-4	CSARGQGGEKLFF	TGCAGCGCCCGAGGACAGGGAGGTGAAAAACTGTTTTTT
-	TRBV10-1	-	16	TRBJ2-7	CASSVAAGRPSYEQYF	TGCGCCAGCAGTGTTGCGGCGGGGCGTCCCAGCTACGAGCAGTACTTC
TRBD1	TRBV4-3	-	22	TRBJ2-1	CASSQVTLRTGQGAKIWNEQFF	TGCGCCAGCAGCCAAGTCACCCTCAGGACCGGACAGGGGGCGAAAATTTGGAATGAGCAGTTCTTC
-	TRBV2	-	14	TRBJ2-5	CASSKLQAGETQYF	TGTGCCAGCAGTAAGCTCCAGGCAGGAGAGACCCAGTACTTC
TRBD2	TRBV10-3	once	15	TRBJ2-1	CAISEVSSGYNEQFF	TGTGCCATCAGTGAGGTGTCTAGCGGCTACAATGAGCAGTTCTTC
-	TRBV4-3	once	15	TRBJ2-2	CASSQDFMVPGELFF	TGCGCCAGCAGCCAAGATTTTATGGTCCCCGGGGAGCTGTTTTTT
-	TRBV5-1	-	13	TRBJ1-1	CASSLESLTEAFF	TGCGCCAGCAGCTTGGAGTCTCTCACTGAAGCTTTCTTT
TRBD1	TRBV28	-	14	TRBJ2-5	CASSLRTGGETQYF	TGTGCCAGCAGTTTACGGACAGGGGGGGAGACCCAGTACTTC
TRBD1	TRBV10-3	-	14	TRBJ2-7	CAISPGQGGYEQYF	TGTGCCATCAGTCCTGGACAGGGGGGCTACGAGCAGTACTTC
-	TRBV25-1	-	14	TRBJ1-6	CASGQTGVNSPLHF	TGTGCCAGCGGCCAGACGGGGGTTAATTCACCCCTCCACTTT
-	TRBV18	-	14	TRBJ2-5	CASSPTDSRGTQYF	TGTGCCAGCTCACCTACGGACAGCCGGGGGACCCAGTACTTC
TRBD2	TRBV28	-	17	TRBJ2-1	CASSRLGTSGPYNEQFF	TGTGCCAGCAGTAGGTTGGGGACTAGCGGGCCTTACAATGAGCAGTTCTTC
-	TRBV5-1	-	14	TRBJ1-3	CASSVGTAGNTIYF	TGCGCCAGCAGCGTAGGGACGGCTGGAAACACCATATATTTT
-	TRBV7-9	-	14	TRBJ1-5	CASSLGGGNQPQHF	TGTGCCAGCAGCTTAGGGGGCGGCAATCAGCCCCAGCATTTT
-	TRBV6-5	-	15	TRBJ1-5	CASSPVTGANQPQHF	TGTGCCAGCAGTCCTGTGACAGGCGCTAATCAGCCCCAGCATTTT
-	TRBV7-2	-	15	TRBJ2-2	CASSLFSSNTGELFF	TGTGCCAGCAGCTTATTCAGCTCGAACACCGGGGAGCTGTTTTTT
-	TRBV5-1	few	15	TRBJ1-2	CASSLGGRASYGYTF	TGCGCCAGCAGCTTGGGAGGGAGGGCCTCCTATGGCTACACCTTC
TRBD1	TRBV28	few	18	TRBJ1-4	CASSLWDRGLETNEKLFF	TGTGCCAGCAGTTTATGGGACAGGGGTTTGGAAACTAATGAAAAACTGTTTTTT
-	TRBV4-3	-	16	TRBJ1-6	CASSQAQSSYNSPLHF	TGCGCCAGCAGCCAAGCTCAGAGCTCCTATAATTCACCCCTCCACTTT
TRBD1	TRBV19	-	15	TRBJ1-6	CASLPGQGFNSPLHF	TGTGCCAGTCTCCCGGGACAGGGGTTTAATTCACCCCTCCACTTT
-	TRBV28	-	16	TRBJ1-3	CASSGGAATSGNTIYF	TGTGCCAGCAGTGGGGGGGCAGCAACCTCTGGAAACACCATATATTTT
TRBD1	TRBV6-6	-	13	TRBJ1-2	CASSQGQSHGYTF	TGTGCCAGCAGCCAGGGACAGAGTCATGGCTACACCTTC
TRBD1	TRBV11-2	-	15	TRBJ1-3	CASSLDRGQGNTIYF	TGTGCCAGCAGCTTGGACAGGGGACAGGGAAACACCATATATTTT
-	TRBV9	-	15	TRBJ2-7	CASSVGTDSSYEQYF	TGTGCCAGCAGCGTAGGTACGGACAGCTCCTACGAGCAGTACTTC
-	TRBV25-1	-	12	TRBJ1-5	CASSDLGQPQHF	TGTGCCAGCAGTGATTTAGGACAGCCCCAGCATTTT
-	TRBV11-2	-	17	TRBJ2-5	CASSLDFQGAVVETQYF	TGTGCCAGCAGCTTAGATTTTCAGGGCGCGGTAGTAGAGACCCAGTACTTC